This note documents a single T cell receptor beta chain sequence. Antigen: not known. The V segment lost 5 bases and the J segment 6 bases; nucleotides outside the gene matches: 7. The V gene's germline CDR1 is SEHNR and CDR2 FQNEAQ (reference sequence). The CDR3 runs to 14 residues. Here immunoSEQ multiplex PCR was the method, and the copy in TCRdb shows in-frame clones only, minus some. The sample contains around 190,000 clones, approximately 94% of which appear only once. The record originates from a study of T cell responses to AZD1222 COVID-19 vaccine. Findings and limits, study-wide: Repertoires were obtained only post-peak T cell response. Spike regions recognized by vaccine-associated CD4 TCRs spanned the protein, led by 160-218 and 743-854. In a largely white British group with more females than males, clonal diversity was possibly underestimated. Nearly half of unique spike-specific TCRs reportedly avoided B.1.351 and B.1.1.7 mutated regions.

Material: peripheral blood, obtained 28 days after the second AZD1222 dose. V and J are TRBV7-9 and TRBJ1-1; TRBD1 matches 9 bases. The TCR originated in an adult who received the AZD1222 COVID-19 vaccine. The CDR3 protein is CASSLRQGVAEAFF. Here the CDR3 DNA reads TGTGCCAGCAGCCTTCGACAGGGGGTCGCTGAAGCTTTCTTT.